Listed below are T cell receptor beta chains from one sample, sequenced in a study of blood T cells in healthy people across ages. One entry per CDR3 protein, called by TCRdb with MiXCR from the 5' RACE reads. The repertoire holds roughly 2 million distinct CDR3 sequences, with around 48% as singletons. The sequenced sample was blood. The source is a middle-aged woman in good health. Each CDR3 is given with its conserved first and last residue. The D gene is left open where the match is weak. Part of the rows lack a size; the others show once, few, many or a class for expanded clones.

d_gene: -; j_gene: TRBJ2-7; abundance: -; v_gene: TRBV27; CDR3aa: CASSPSGGGEQYF; CDR3nt: TGTGCCAGCAGTCCGTCGGGGGGCGGCGAGCAGTACTTC
d_gene: -; j_gene: TRBJ2-3; abundance: -; v_gene: TRBV6-5; CDR3aa: CASSYMGSTSTDTQYF; CDR3nt: TGTGCCAGCAGTTACATGGGTTCCACTAGCACAGATACGCAGTATTTT
d_gene: TRBD1; j_gene: TRBJ2-7; abundance: few; v_gene: TRBV7-8; CDR3aa: CASSLVGTGRTYEQYF; CDR3nt: TGTGCCAGCAGCTTAGTAGGGACAGGGAGAACCTACGAGCAGTACTTC
d_gene: -; j_gene: TRBJ2-3; abundance: -; v_gene: TRBV7-9; CDR3aa: CASSRRGGTASTDTQYF; CDR3nt: TGTGCCAGCAGTAGAAGAGGGGGGACAGCAAGCACAGATACGCAGTATTTT
d_gene: -; j_gene: TRBJ2-5; abundance: -; v_gene: TRBV20-1; CDR3aa: CSARDGAQVGTQYF; CDR3nt: TGCAGTGCTAGGGACGGAGCCCAGGTTGGGACCCAGTACTTC
d_gene: TRBD2; j_gene: TRBJ2-7; abundance: once; v_gene: TRBV18; CDR3aa: CASSPQGLAGRKSSYEQYF; CDR3nt: TGTGCCAGCTCACCGCAGGGACTAGCGGGTCGCAAAAGCTCCTACGAGCAGTACTTC
d_gene: TRBD1; j_gene: TRBJ2-7; abundance: -; v_gene: TRBV29-1; CDR3aa: CSAAGQAYEQYF; CDR3nt: TGCAGCGCCGCGGGACAGGCCTACGAGCAGTACTTC
d_gene: -; j_gene: TRBJ2-3; abundance: -; v_gene: TRBV2; CDR3aa: CASVAAMGRDTQYF; CDR3nt: TGTGCCAGCGTCGCCGCCATGGGGAGAGATACGCAGTATTTT
d_gene: TRBD1; j_gene: TRBJ2-7; abundance: -; v_gene: TRBV4-1; CDR3aa: CASSQETGKYNEQYF; CDR3nt: TGCGCCAGCAGCCAAGAGACAGGGAAATACAATGAGCAGTACTTC
d_gene: TRBD2; j_gene: TRBJ2-4; abundance: -; v_gene: TRBV13; CDR3aa: CASSAGLAGAHIGGQYF; CDR3nt: TGTGCCAGCAGCGCGGGACTAGCGGGGGCACACATTGGGGGCCAGTACTTC
d_gene: -; j_gene: TRBJ2-5; abundance: -; v_gene: TRBV7-9; CDR3aa: CASSPKYPRQEIQYF; CDR3nt: TGTGCCAGCAGCCCCAAGTATCCGCGGCAAGAGATCCAGTACTTC
d_gene: TRBD2; j_gene: TRBJ2-1; abundance: -; v_gene: TRBV7-6; CDR3aa: CASSKNPRGLSSYNEQFF; CDR3nt: TGTGCCAGCAGCAAAAACCCCCGGGGACTAAGCTCCTACAATGAGCAGTTCTTC
d_gene: -; j_gene: TRBJ1-1; abundance: -; v_gene: TRBV28; CDR3aa: CASSLQGLVGKGTEAFF; CDR3nt: TGTGCCAGCAGTTTACAGGGGTTGGTCGGGAAGGGGACTGAAGCTTTCTTT
d_gene: TRBD1; j_gene: TRBJ2-6; abundance: few; v_gene: TRBV9; CDR3aa: CASSEPQGAHGANVLTF; CDR3nt: TGTGCCAGCAGCGAACCACAGGGGGCGCATGGGGCCAACGTCCTGACTTTC
d_gene: TRBD1; j_gene: TRBJ2-7; abundance: -; v_gene: TRBV6-1; CDR3aa: CATHPGQGFYEQYF; CDR3nt: TGTGCCACCCATCCGGGACAGGGGTTTTACGAGCAGTACTTC
d_gene: TRBD2; j_gene: TRBJ2-7; abundance: -; v_gene: TRBV10-3; CDR3aa: CAISDPGGAFNEQYF; CDR3nt: TGTGCCATCAGTGACCCCGGGGGGGCGTTTAACGAGCAGTACTTC
d_gene: -; j_gene: TRBJ2-7; abundance: -; v_gene: TRBV29-1; CDR3aa: CSVELANGGQGEDYEQYF; CDR3nt: TGCAGCGTTGAATTAGCCAACGGAGGGCAGGGGGAAGACTACGAGCAGTACTTC
d_gene: TRBD1; j_gene: TRBJ1-2; abundance: few; v_gene: TRBV28; CDR3aa: CASTVDRSNYGYTF; CDR3nt: TGTGCCAGCACCGTGGACAGGTCTAACTATGGCTACACCTTC
d_gene: -; j_gene: TRBJ2-5; abundance: -; v_gene: TRBV20-1; CDR3aa: CSATRGGQVGTQYF; CDR3nt: TGCAGTGCTACCCGCGGGGGCCAAGTAGGGACCCAGTACTTC
d_gene: -; j_gene: TRBJ1-1; abundance: -; v_gene: TRBV4-1; CDR3aa: CASSQGYTEAFF; CDR3nt: TGCGCCAGCAGCCAAGGTTACACTGAAGCTTTCTTT
d_gene: TRBD1; j_gene: TRBJ1-2; abundance: -; v_gene: TRBV12-3/TRBV12-4; CDR3aa: CASRGLGQGGYGYTF; CDR3nt: TGTGCCAGCAGGGGATTGGGACAGGGAGGCTATGGCTACACCTTC
d_gene: -; j_gene: TRBJ1-2; abundance: -; v_gene: TRBV6-6; CDR3aa: CACSPQGGYGYTF; CDR3nt: TGTGCCTGCAGTCCACAGGGTGGCTATGGCTACACCTTC
d_gene: -; j_gene: TRBJ2-6; abundance: few; v_gene: TRBV5-1; CDR3aa: CASSTSGSGANVLTF; CDR3nt: TGCGCCAGCAGTACATCAGGCTCTGGGGCCAACGTCCTGACTTTC
d_gene: TRBD2; j_gene: TRBJ2-7; abundance: -; v_gene: TRBV18; CDR3aa: CASSPQLAGKSYNEQYF; CDR3nt: TGTGCCAGCTCACCACAACTAGCGGGGAAATCCTACAATGAGCAGTACTTC
d_gene: -; j_gene: TRBJ2-1; abundance: -; v_gene: TRBV6-2/TRBV6-3; CDR3aa: CASSYLLIHDRPNSYNEQFF; CDR3nt: TGTGCCAGCAGTTACCTACTGATACATGACAGGCCCAATTCCTACAATGAGCAGTTCTTC
d_gene: -; j_gene: TRBJ2-7; abundance: many; v_gene: TRBV28; CDR3aa: CASSLTGTYEQYF; CDR3nt: TGCGCCAGCAGCTTGACCGGAACCTACGAGCAGTACTTC
d_gene: -; j_gene: TRBJ1-2; abundance: -; v_gene: TRBV5-1; CDR3aa: CASSPDLKAFWGGYTF; CDR3nt: TGCGCCAGCAGCCCCGACCTCAAAGCGTTCTGGGGAGGCTACACCTTC
d_gene: TRBD1; j_gene: TRBJ1-2; abundance: -; v_gene: TRBV5-1; CDR3aa: CASSEAQTGAIKYGYTF; CDR3nt: TGCGCCAGCAGCGAGGCACAAACAGGGGCGATTAAGTATGGCTACACCTTC
d_gene: -; j_gene: TRBJ1-2; abundance: -; v_gene: TRBV4-3; CDR3aa: CASSQEGFETEIINNHGYTF; CDR3nt: TGCGCCAGCAGCCAAGAAGGATTTGAGACGGAGATAATTAATAACCATGGCTACACCTTC
d_gene: TRBD2; j_gene: TRBJ2-7; abundance: -; v_gene: TRBV28; CDR3aa: CASMIGGGSREQYF; CDR3nt: TGTGCCAGCATGATCGGGGGGGGATCAAGGGAGCAGTACTTC
d_gene: -; j_gene: TRBJ2-7; abundance: few; v_gene: TRBV6-5; CDR3aa: CASSYRGVRAGSYEQYF; CDR3nt: TGTGCCAGCAGTTATAGGGGGGTCCGTGCAGGGTCCTACGAGCAGTACTTC
d_gene: -; j_gene: TRBJ2-7; abundance: -; v_gene: TRBV21-1; CDR3aa: CASSKAVCSDSLKEEQYF; CDR3nt: TGTGCCAGCAGCAAAGCTGTCTGTTCCGACAGCTTGAAGGAGGAGCAGTACTTC
d_gene: TRBD2; j_gene: TRBJ2-3; abundance: many; v_gene: TRBV7-2; CDR3aa: CASSLRLAGSTDTQYF; CDR3nt: TGTGCCAGCAGCTTGAGACTAGCGGGGAGCACAGATACGCAGTATTTT
d_gene: TRBD2; j_gene: TRBJ2-7; abundance: -; v_gene: TRBV7-2; CDR3aa: CASSPWTSGYEQYF; CDR3nt: TGTGCCAGCAGCCCCTGGACTAGCGGATACGAGCAGTACTTC
d_gene: -; j_gene: TRBJ2-5; abundance: -; v_gene: TRBV29-1; CDR3aa: CSTGRDVEETQYF; CDR3nt: TGCAGCACCGGGCGGGACGTTGAAGAGACCCAGTACTTC
d_gene: TRBD2; j_gene: TRBJ2-1; abundance: few; v_gene: TRBV6-5; CDR3aa: CASSYSGTSGGTSDEQFF; CDR3nt: TGTGCCAGCAGTTACTCCGGGACTAGCGGGGGCACGTCGGATGAGCAGTTCTTC
d_gene: TRBD2; j_gene: TRBJ2-3; abundance: -; v_gene: TRBV7-2; CDR3aa: CASSFASGADTQYF; CDR3nt: TGTGCCAGCAGCTTTGCCAGCGGGGCAGATACGCAGTATTTT
d_gene: -; j_gene: TRBJ2-7; abundance: -; v_gene: TRBV28; CDR3aa: CATTGFEQYF; CDR3nt: TGTGCCACCACAGGTTTCGAGCAGTACTTC
d_gene: TRBD1; j_gene: TRBJ2-1; abundance: -; v_gene: TRBV27; CDR3aa: CASKRTGPNEQFF; CDR3nt: TGTGCCAGCAAGCGGACAGGCCCCAATGAGCAGTTCTTC
d_gene: TRBD1; j_gene: TRBJ2-1; abundance: many; v_gene: TRBV29-1; CDR3aa: CSVEGTGQPHNEQFF; CDR3nt: TGCAGCGTTGAAGGGACGGGACAGCCTCACAATGAGCAGTTCTTC
d_gene: -; j_gene: TRBJ1-2; abundance: few; v_gene: TRBV6-5; CDR3aa: CASSSYQGNYGYTF; CDR3nt: TGTGCCAGCAGTTCTTACCAGGGCAACTATGGCTACACCTTC
d_gene: -; j_gene: TRBJ1-5; abundance: -; v_gene: TRBV30; CDR3aa: CACDGGRDQPQHF; CDR3nt: TGTGCCTGCGACGGTGGACGTGATCAGCCCCAGCATTTT
d_gene: -; j_gene: TRBJ1-5; abundance: few; v_gene: TRBV5-1; CDR3aa: CASSLDSYDQPQHF; CDR3nt: TGCGCCAGCAGCTTGGACAGTTACGATCAGCCCCAGCATTTT
d_gene: -; j_gene: TRBJ2-2; abundance: -; v_gene: TRBV5-4; CDR3aa: CASSKTQGSQTGELFF; CDR3nt: TGTGCCAGCAGCAAGACCCAGGGTTCTCAGACCGGGGAGCTGTTTTTT
d_gene: TRBD2; j_gene: TRBJ2-1; abundance: few; v_gene: TRBV27; CDR3aa: CASSHLTSGGYNEQFF; CDR3nt: TGTGCCAGCAGCCATCTCACTAGCGGGGGATACAATGAGCAGTTCTTC
d_gene: TRBD1; j_gene: TRBJ2-1; abundance: -; v_gene: TRBV5-6; CDR3aa: CASSLGPPTGFNEQFF; CDR3nt: TGTGCCAGCAGCTTGGGGCCCCCGACAGGGTTCAATGAGCAGTTCTTC
d_gene: -; j_gene: TRBJ2-3; abundance: -; v_gene: TRBV28; CDR3aa: CASSLPRATQYF; CDR3nt: TGTGCCAGCAGTCTCCCCAGGGCTACGCAGTATTTT
d_gene: -; j_gene: TRBJ2-7; abundance: -; v_gene: TRBV4-3; CDR3aa: CASSQDYSGHNTYEQYF; CDR3nt: TGCGCCAGCAGCCAAGACTACTCGGGACATAATACCTACGAGCAGTACTTC
d_gene: TRBD2; j_gene: TRBJ2-1; abundance: -; v_gene: TRBV20-1; CDR3aa: CSAATSGGTYNEQFF; CDR3nt: TGCAGTGCTGCTACTAGCGGGGGGACCTACAATGAGCAGTTCTTC
d_gene: -; j_gene: TRBJ2-4; abundance: -; v_gene: TRBV5-4; CDR3aa: CASSLGGGPSKNIQYF; CDR3nt: TGTGCCAGCAGCCTGGGAGGGGGTCCCTCTAAAAACATTCAGTACTTC
d_gene: -; j_gene: TRBJ2-5; abundance: -; v_gene: TRBV20-1; CDR3aa: CSARGPKGIRKQYF; CDR3nt: TGCAGTGCTAGAGGTCCAAAGGGGATCAGGAAGCAGTACTTC
d_gene: TRBD1; j_gene: TRBJ1-4; abundance: -; v_gene: TRBV7-2; CDR3aa: CASSLKKGGAANEKLFF; CDR3nt: TGTGCCAGCAGCTTAAAAAAAGGGGGCGCAGCTAATGAAAAACTGTTTTTT
d_gene: TRBD2; j_gene: TRBJ2-3; abundance: -; v_gene: TRBV20-1; CDR3aa: CSASVAGGADTQYF; CDR3nt: TGCAGTGCTTCCGTTGCGGGGGGAGCAGATACGCAGTATTTT
d_gene: TRBD1; j_gene: TRBJ2-7; abundance: few; v_gene: TRBV4-3; CDR3aa: CASSQIPGQSSYEQYF; CDR3nt: TGCGCCAGCAGCCAAATACCGGGACAGAGCTCCTACGAGCAGTACTTC
d_gene: TRBD1; j_gene: TRBJ1-2; abundance: -; v_gene: TRBV4-3; CDR3aa: CASSRETGGNNRGYTF; CDR3nt: TGCGCCAGCAGCCGAGAGACAGGGGGCAATAACAGGGGCTACACCTTC
d_gene: TRBD1; j_gene: TRBJ1-2; abundance: many; v_gene: TRBV20-1; CDR3aa: CSATGTGYGYTF; CDR3nt: TGCAGTGCTACGGGGACAGGCTATGGCTACACCTTC
d_gene: -; j_gene: TRBJ1-2; abundance: few; v_gene: TRBV5-5; CDR3aa: CASSFLDGGYTF; CDR3nt: TGTGCCAGCAGCTTTTTGGATGGTGGCTACACCTTC
d_gene: TRBD2; j_gene: TRBJ2-1; abundance: -; v_gene: TRBV27; CDR3aa: CASGTSGNNEQFF; CDR3nt: TGTGCCAGTGGGACTAGCGGTAACAATGAGCAGTTCTTC
d_gene: -; j_gene: TRBJ1-5; abundance: -; v_gene: TRBV6-5; CDR3aa: CASSYDIAQPQHF; CDR3nt: TGTGCCAGCAGTTACGATATAGCCCAGCCCCAGCATTTT